Listed here are 5 T cell receptor beta chains from one sample, sequenced in a study of T cell responses to AZD1222 COVID-19 vaccine. Repertoires were generated with immunoSEQ multiplex PCR, while TCRdb's copy carries only in-frame clones and drops some. The sample contains some 150,000 clones, approximately 90% of which appear only once. Sequencing was performed on peripheral blood, taken 28 days after the second AZD1222 dose. The receptors originated from an adult who received the AZD1222 COVID-19 vaccine.

The chain employs TRBV27 and TRBJ2-1; 14 bases fit TRBD2. Germline V gives CDR1 MNHEY, CDR2 SMNVEV (reference sequence). Losses at the gene ends were 5 bases for V and 9 bases for J; bases not matched to a gene: 3. The CDR3 runs 14 residues. The CDR3 sequence: CASSRLAGGLEQFF. The CDR3 nucleotides read TGTGCCAGCAGTCGACTAGCGGGGGGGCTTGAGCAGTTCTTC.

V gene TRBV2 combines with J gene TRBJ2-1; D is perhaps TRBD2 (6 bases). CDR1 and CDR2 (germline): SNHLY, FYNNEI. There are 14 residues in the CDR3. Deletions cut 5 bases from V and 11 bases from J, with 19 bases between. CDR3 region: CASSTTGTLGKQFF. CDR3 in DNA: TGTGCCAGCAGTACCACCGGGACTCTGGGTAAGCAGTTCTTC.

This clone has just one count. The rearrangement joins TRBV7-9 to TRBJ2-3; tentative D call: TRBD1 (5 bases). The CDR3 consists of 12 residues. Germline assignment: CDR1 SEHNR and CDR2 FQNEAQ (reference sequence). With 6 bases removed from V and 4 bases from J, the gap between germline ends came to 8 bases. The CDR3 DNA sequence: TGTGCCAGCAGGCAGGGTCCAGATACGCAGTATTTT. It is translated as CASRQGPDTQYF.

V and J are TRBV19 and TRBJ2-5, with 9 bases lining up with TRBD1. Germline V gives CDR1 LNHDA, CDR2 SQIVND (reference sequence). V gave up 4 bases and J gave up 5 bases; unmatched junction bases: 2. The CDR3 runs 13 residues. The CDR3 reads CASSTTGGETQYF. The CDR3 DNA sequence: TGTGCCAGTAGTACGACAGGGGGTGAGACCCAGTACTTC.

CDR3 sequence (DNA): TGTGCCAGCAGTGAAGGACAGTCAATTAGCCTGTTTTTT. Protein: CASSEGQSISLFF. This chain joins TRBV2 and TRBJ1-4; D is possibly TRBD1 (5 bases). The V end lost 1 base, the J end lost 14 bases, and 14 bases lay between the germline ends. The CDR3 spans 13 residues. In germline, CDR1 is SNHLY, CDR2 FYNNEI. The full variable domain, completed using reference TRBV2 and TRBJ1-4, is EPEVTQTPSHQVTQMGQEVILRCVPISNHLYFYWYRQILGQKVEFLVSFYNNEISEKSEIFDDQFSVERPDGSNFTLKIRSTKLEDSAMYFCASSEGQSISLFFGSGTQLSVL.